A single sample gave rise to the 5 T cell receptor beta chains below, sequenced in a study of cytomegalovirus exposure and HLA in healthy donors. The PCR had 60 Vbeta and 13 Jbeta primers. The method was immunoSEQ multiplex PCR; TCRdb's version includes in-frame clones alone and lacks a portion of them. Among 40,000 to 45,000 clones listed, 75% to 90% were seen once. Sequencing input: PBMCs. The origin of the receptors is a woman between 40 and 50 years old in good health and CMV-seropositive.

The CDR3 spells CASSLRSAGELFF. CDR3 nucleotides: TGTGCCAGCAGCTTAAGATCGGCCGGGGAGCTGTTTTTT. The V call is TRBV7-9, the J call TRBJ2-2; D gene unclear. Trimming left V 2 bases short and J 6 bases short, with 7 bases between. CDR1 is SEHNR, CDR2 FQNEAQ, per germline (reference sequence). The CDR3 extends over 13 amino acids.

V gene TRBV5-8 combines with J gene TRBJ2-2; D possibly corresponds to TRBD2 (5 bases). CDR3 size: 14 residues. The germline CDR1 and CDR2 sequences are SGHTS and YDEGEE. Trimming pared 5 bases from V and 5 bases from J, leaving 13 bases between. The DNA of the CDR3 is TGTGCCAGCAGGATGGTACGGGGAACCGGGGAGCTGTTTTTT. It encodes CASRMVRGTGELFF. Full variable domain (outside the CDR3, taken from reference TRBV5-8 and TRBJ2-2): EAGVTQSPTHLIKTRGQQATLRCSPISGHTSVYWYQQALGLGLQFLLWYDEGEERNRGNFPPRFSGRQFPNYSSELNVNALELEDSALYLCASRMVRGTGELFFGEGSRLTVL.

V and J are TRBV7-2 and TRBJ1-2, with 7 bases aligning to TRBD1. CDR1 and CDR2 (germline): SGHTA, FQGNSA. V trimming: 1 base; J trimming: 8 bases; junction bases outside the gene matches: 7. CDR3 length: 14 amino acids. In DNA form, the CDR3 reads TGTGCCAGCAGCTTAGGACAGGGAGGAGGAGGCTACACCTTC. As protein: CASSLGQGGGGYTF.

This chain links TRBV6-1 with TRBJ2-3; D might be TRBD1 (5 bases). The V gene lost 6 bases and the J gene lost 6 bases, with 13 bases spanning the gap. The germline gives CDR1 MNHNS, CDR2 SASEGT. The CDR3 length is 13 residues. The CDR3: CASSWTKGDTQYF. In nucleotides, the CDR3 is TGTGCCAGCAGCTGGACAAAGGGGGATACGCAGTATTTT.

The chain is built from TRBV2 and TRBJ2-5; no clear D. Deletions cut 4 bases from V and 3 bases from J, with 9 bases between. There are 13 residues in the CDR3. CDR1 and CDR2 (germline): SNHLY, FYNNEI. DNA of the CDR3: TGTGCCAGCAGTGCGACAATGGAAGAGACCCAGTACTTC. It codes for CASSATMEETQYF. The variable domain in full, completed from reference TRBV2 and TRBJ2-5, reads EPEVTQTPSHQVTQMGQEVILRCVPISNHLYFYWYRQILGQKVEFLVSFYNNEISEKSEIFDDQFSVERPDGSNFTLKIRSTKLEDSAMYFCASSATMEETQYFGPGTRLLVL.